These 20 T cell receptor beta chains originate from one sample sequenced in a study of cytomegalovirus exposure and HLA in healthy donors. The PCR made use of 60 Vbeta and 13 Jbeta primers. This table comes from immunoSEQ multiplex PCR, and its TCRdb copy is limited to in-frame clones, with some not included. The table has about 150,000 clones, approximately 81% seen once. The sequencing input was PBMCs. Source of these receptors: a woman in her forties in good health and CMV-seropositive.

The V gene is TRBV2, the J gene TRBJ2-2; D is unresolved. In germline, CDR1 is SNHLY, CDR2 FYNNEI. CDR3 length equals 14 residues. The germline V and J ends were trimmed by 7 bases and 2 bases, with 11 bases remaining between them. CDR3 residues: CASNLATNTGELFF. CDR3 DNA: TGTGCCAGCAATTTGGCAACAAACACCGGGGAGCTGTTTTTT.

V and J are TRBV29-1 and TRBJ2-5, with TRBD1 matching over 7 bases. Germline trimming cut 6 bases from V and 4 bases from J; bases unmatched to any gene: 5. From germline, CDR1 is SQVTM and CDR2 ANQGSEA. The CDR3 is 12 amino acids. CDR3: CSVSTGIETQYF. In DNA, the CDR3 is TGCAGCGTCTCGACAGGGATAGAGACCCAGTACTTC.

The J gene is TRBJ2-7, the V gene TRBV5-1; no reliable D call. Germline CDR1 is SGHRS and CDR2 is YFSETQ. This CDR3 contains 15 residues. Trimming removed 2 bases at V and 0 bases at J, with 12 bases between. The DNA of the CDR3 is TGCGCCAGCAGCTTTTTGCGGCAGAGCTCCTACGAGCAGTACTTC. This gives the protein CASSFLRQSSYEQYF.

The chain employs TRBV10-3 and TRBJ2-1; 7 nucleotides line up with TRBD2. Germline trimming cut 2 bases from V and 0 bases from J; bases unmatched to any gene: 7. Germline V gene data show CDR1 as ENHRY and CDR2 as SYGVKD. The CDR3 covers 17 residues. This CDR3 is CAISEPGLTHSYNEQFF. The CDR3, as DNA: TGTGCCATCAGTGAGCCGGGACTAACTCACTCCTACAATGAGCAGTTCTTC.

This chain joins TRBV18 and TRBJ2-7; D may be TRBD1 (6 bases). The CDR3 has 15 amino acids. Germline values: CDR1 KGHSH, CDR2 LQKENI. V gave up 3 bases and J gave up 0 bases, with 12 bases separating them. CDR3 nucleotide sequence: TGTGCCAGCTCACCTTCCCAGGGGAACTCCTACGAGCAGTACTTC. Translation gives CASSPSQGNSYEQYF.

The chain uses TRBV4-1 and TRBJ2-1, with 8 nucleotides matching TRBD2. The CDR3 is made up of 16 amino acids. Germline loops: CDR1 MGHRA, CDR2 YSYEKL. V lost 1 base to trimming and J lost 10 bases; unmatched junction nucleotides: 12. The CDR3 protein is CASSQVVNGGAWEQFF. For the CDR3, the DNA is TGCGCCAGCAGCCAAGTTGTAAACGGGGGGGCGTGGGAGCAGTTCTTC.

V gene TRBV7-9 combines with J gene TRBJ2-5, with 12 positions matching TRBD2. V lost 8 bases to trimming and J lost 1 base; unmatched junction nucleotides: 5. Germline values: CDR1 SEHNR, CDR2 FQNEAQ (reference sequence). This CDR3 comprises 15 residues. CDR3 protein: CASVGTSGSQETQYF. In nucleotides, the CDR3 is TGTGCCAGCGTAGGGACTAGCGGGTCCCAAGAGACCCAGTACTTC.

The chain joins TRBV23-1 to TRBJ1-4; D might be TRBD1 (5 bases). TRBV23-1 belongs to the ORF category, with a function that is uncertain. With 0 bases removed from V and 8 bases from J, the gap between germline ends came to 19 bases. The CDR3 loop spans 17 amino acids. The DNA of the CDR3 is TGCGCCAGCAGTCAATCATTGTTCAGGGTGGTTGACGAAAAACTGTTTTTT. Residues: CASSQSLFRVVDEKLFF.

This chain uses TRBV6-5 with TRBJ1-5; D remains ambiguous. The V end was cut by 9 bases, the J end by 7 bases, with 10 bases between. Germline V CDR1 and CDR2: MNHEY, SVGAGI. CDR3 length: 11 residues. CDR3 nucleotides: TGTGCCAGAGGGAGGGAGCAGCCCCAGCATTTT. Protein sequence: CARGREQPQHF.

This chain joins TRBV21-1 and TRBJ2-3; the D call TRBD1 from the table was never checked on the DNA. TRBV21-1 is a pseudogene segment. The CDR3 sequence is 17 residues long. As DNA, the CDR3 is TGTGCCAGCAGCCACAGCCCGGGACAGGGGGCCGAAGATACGCAGTATTTT. Its protein is CASSHSPGQGAEDTQYF.

In its sample, this clone was seen a few times. This chain links TRBV9 with TRBJ2-2, with 14 bases fitting TRBD2. Germline V lookup: CDR1 SGDLS, CDR2 YYNGEE. The junction had 2 bases not matched to a gene; V was cut back by 4 bases and J by 3 bases. The CDR3 length is 16 residues. CDR3 protein: CASSRGLAGDTGELFF. The CDR3 DNA sequence: TGTGCCAGCAGCCGGGGACTAGCGGGAGACACCGGGGAGCTGTTTTTT.

This clone was seen more than once but under ten times. The V call is TRBV7-6, the J call TRBJ1-1; possible D gene TRBD1, 5 bases. Germline V CDR1 and CDR2: SGHVS, FNYEAQ. The CDR3 extends over 16 amino acids. V shed 3 bases and J shed 4 bases, with 18 bases lying between them. DNA of the CDR3: TGTGCCAGCAGCTTGAGCGCCAGGGTTGATGTCACTGAAGCTTTCTTT. This codes for CASSLSARVDVTEAFF.

The rearrangement joins TRBV6-5 to TRBJ1-1, with D maybe TRBD1 (6 bases). This CDR3 region has 15 residues. V was shortened by 1 base and J by 1 base, with 10 bases between the two germline ends. The germline V gene encodes CDR1 MNHEY and CDR2 SVGAGI. The CDR3 DNA reads TGTGCCAGCAGTTACTGGGGGCAGGAGAACACTGAAGCTTTCTTT. It codes for CASSYWGQENTEAFF.

The chain carries TRBV27 and TRBJ2-3; weak D call: TRBD1 (6 bases). The V gene's germline CDR1 is MNHEY and CDR2 SMNVEV (reference sequence). Trimming took off 2 bases at V and 2 bases at J, with 11 bases between the two ends. The CDR3 is 15 amino acids. CDR3 DNA: TGTGCCAGCAGTTTAAAGCAGGGGAACACAGATACGCAGTATTTT. Protein product: CASSLKQGNTDTQYF.

This clone showed up just a few times. The chain carries TRBV27 and TRBJ2-5; 14 bases are shared with TRBD2. Germline V gives CDR1 MNHEY, CDR2 SMNVEV (reference sequence). V lost 3 bases to trimming and J lost 5 bases; unmatched junction nucleotides: 8. This CDR3 has 17 amino acids. Here the CDR3 reads CASSLEGGLAGGETQYF. The CDR3 bases are TGTGCCAGCAGTTTGGAGGGCGGACTAGCGGGAGGTGAGACCCAGTACTTC.

Only a few counts were recorded for this clone. This chain uses TRBV5-1 with TRBJ1-2; a weak D match, TRBD1 (6 bases). V dropped 4 bases and J dropped 5 bases, with 18 bases sitting between them. The CDR3 is 15 residues long. Germline V lookup: CDR1 SGHRS, CDR2 YFSETQ. CDR3 loop: CASSDISGGPYGYTF. DNA of the CDR3: TGCGCCAGCAGCGATATCTCGGGGGGCCCTTATGGCTACACCTTC.

This clone was detected once. The chain has TRBV5-1 and TRBJ2-2, with 15 bases identical to TRBD2. This CDR3 is 16 amino acids long. CDR1 is SGHRS, CDR2 YFSETQ, per germline. The junction had 3 bases not matched to a gene; V was cut back by 4 bases and J by 5 bases. CDR3 protein: CASSPGLAGGTGELFF. The CDR3 DNA reads as TGCGCCAGCAGCCCGGGACTAGCGGGGGGAACCGGGGAGCTGTTTTTT.

The genes are TRBV10-3 and TRBJ2-7; 8 positions match TRBD2. With V trimmed by 3 bases and J by 3 bases, 7 bases remained unmatched. Germline assignment: CDR1 ENHRY and CDR2 SYGVKD. This CDR3 region has 15 residues. The CDR3 region has the DNA TGTGCCATCAGTGATCGGGGGGGAAGTGACTACGAGCAGTACTTC. Translating it yields CAISDRGGSDYEQYF.

This clone showed up just a few times. The chain uses TRBV4-1 and TRBJ2-7, with 11 bases lining up with TRBD2. Germline trimming cut 4 bases from V and 2 bases from J; bases unmatched to any gene: 4. The CDR3 covers 15 residues. The germline gives CDR1 MGHRA, CDR2 YSYEKL. The CDR3 loop reads CASSRIAGGPYEQYF. The DNA of the CDR3 is TGCGCCAGCAGCCGAATAGCGGGAGGGCCCTACGAGCAGTACTTC.

The chain recombines TRBV6-1 with TRBJ2-2; 11 nucleotides line up with TRBD2. The CDR3 runs 16 residues. The V segment lost 4 bases and the J segment 2 bases; nucleotides outside the gene matches: 3. The V gene's germline CDR1 is MNHNS and CDR2 SASEGT. DNA for the CDR3: TGTGCCAGCAGTGGACTAGCGGGATATAACACCGGGGAGCTGTTTTTT. Translation gives CASSGLAGYNTGELFF.